The 3 T cell receptor beta chains below all came from one sample that was sequenced in a study of blood T cell repertoires in COVID-19. Repertoires were generated with immunoSEQ multiplex PCR, while TCRdb's copy carries only in-frame clones and drops some. Among 140,000 to 150,000 clones, around nine tenths were seen once, and the ten largest hold about 10%. Sequenced: peripheral blood. The receptors originated from a man aged 55 to 69 with active or convalescent COVID-19.

The chain uses TRBV4-1 and TRBJ1-5, with a weak D call TRBD1 (5 bases). Germline loops: CDR1 MGHRA, CDR2 YSYEKL. This CDR3 is 16 amino acids long. V was trimmed by 2 bases and J by 2 bases, leaving 13 bases between them. DNA of the CDR3: TGCGCCAGCAGCCAATGGAGGGGAGGCGGCAATCAGCCCCAGCATTTT. Its translation is CASSQWRGGGNQPQHF.

This rearrangement joins TRBV6-5 to TRBJ2-2, with 8 positions matching TRBD1. Germline trimming cut 6 bases from V and 3 bases from J; bases unmatched to any gene: 6. Germline CDR1 and CDR2: MNHEY and SVGAGI. The CDR3 has 15 residues. The CDR3 nucleotides are TGTGCCAGCAGACCCGGGACAGGTTACACCGGGGAGCTGTTTTTT. Translation: CASRPGTGYTGELFF.

The CDR3 sequence: CASSPRLAGVGGYNEQFF. CDR3 nucleotide sequence: TGTGCCAGCAGCCCGAGGCTAGCGGGAGTGGGTGGATACAATGAGCAGTTCTTC. The chain joins TRBV7-3 to TRBJ2-1; the match to TRBD2 covers 10 bases. This CDR3 is built from 18 residues. The germline V gene encodes CDR1 SGHTA and CDR2 FQGTGA. V was clipped by 5 bases and J by 4 bases; unmatched bases: 14.